This TCR beta chain stems from a study of T cells in Graves' hyperthyroidism and ophthalmopathy. The study's findings and limits: Ophthalmopathy was model-predicted a median approximately 6.9 months pre-onset.

Regions amplified from RNA transcripts were the TCR beta CDR3 regions. The primer set for the first-round RT-PCR of the TCR CDR3 was HTBI. One entry per CDR3 protein results from TCRdb running MiXCR on the multiplex PCR reads. The sample includes over 200,000 distinct CDR3 sequences, more than 15% of them seen just once. With regard to this clonotype: The antigen is undetermined.

The V and J ends lost 3 bases and 8 bases, in that order; junction bases with no gene match: 9. This CDR3 is built from 15 residues. Looked up from germline, CDR1 is SGDLS and CDR2 is YYNGEE. The sequence was collected from a man aged 45 to 65 with Graves' hyperthyroidism. V usage is TRBV9 and J usage is TRBJ2-1; 9 positions agree with TRBD1. Input material: blood. CDR3 in DNA: TGTGCCAGCAGCGCCCCGGGACAGGGTTTCGATGAGCAGTTCTTC. Its protein is CASSAPGQGFDEQFF. Complete variable domain (other parts from reference TRBV9 and TRBJ2-1): DSGVTQTPKHLITATGQRVTLRCSPRSGDLSVYWYQQSLDQGLQFLIQYYNGEERAKGNILERFSAQQFPDLHSELNLSSLELGDSALYFCASSAPGQGFDEQFFGPGTRLTVL.